The source of this T cell receptor (beta chain) is a study of blood T cell repertoires in COVID-19 (dated by TCRdb to 2020 to 2021). With respect to the entire study: Collaborator samples came from the United States, Italy and Spain and covered acute and convalescent phases of COVID-19. The material from the prospective study consisted of cDNA or gDNA derived from T cells, B-cell-depleted T cells, or PBMCs. Subjects who had been exposed to COVID-19, were actively infected with it, or had recovered from it provided the deeply sampled blood TCRbeta repertoires that made up the dataset. The repertoires were released in a freely available public database meant as a resource for research on the immune response to SARS-CoV-2. Samples were obtained from the ongoing ImmuneRACE study (first 160 participants) and from over a thousand subjects provided by 6 global collaborators. The sample metadata nearly always contained a de-identified subject ID, COVID-19 status, age in years and sex. Where available, HLA class I and class II types were obtained from metadata supplied by the sample provider rather than from assay-based typing.

As encoded in the germline V gene, CDR1 is SGHTA while CDR2 is FQGTGA. Counted from cysteine to phenylalanine, this CDR3 has 14 amino acids. Just the 42-base CDR3 DNA is kept, in frame starting at base 1. V is cut by 4 bases and J by 1 base, and the space between the germline ends is 10 bases. As to this clone: It lacks a known antigen. No per-base quality is available; no much larger clone lies one base away.

Whole blood was collected in K2EDTA tubes by collaborating institutions according to the institutions' own protocols. Collaborator samples were shipped for TCRbeta analysis as frozen whole blood, isolated PBMCs, or DNA extracted from either sample type. The immunoSEQ Assay, a bias-controlled multiplex PCR, was used to amplify TCRbeta CDR3 regions from genomic DNA. The authors processed their data as follows. Within the assay, amplification of reference gene primers was used to estimate how many nucleated cells each sample contained. To quantify the absolute abundance of each unique TCRbeta CDR3 rearrangement, sequence reads were collapsed and filtered. For each sample, productive Simpson clonality was calculated as the square root of Simpson's diversity index across productive rearrangements. TCRdb took over this immuneACCESS table, retaining in-frame rearrangements with V and J assigned. Such tables are incomplete; in checked studies, under half of the missing clones stem from an unresolved V gene, and the remainder is unexplained. The DNA was the basis for D and trimming; V, J and clone size are from that table. This sample gives 140,000 or so clones in total; roughly 84% of them show up just once. The ten largest clones take up more than 2% of the sample.

Findings and caveats that apply to the study as a whole: The amount of clinical and demographic metadata varied by source and participant and was provided uncurated.

This TCR came from a human donor with acute or convalescent COVID-19. The donor label of this sample is uncertain. Material: peripheral blood. The chain couples TRBV7-3 to TRBJ1-1, with TRBD1 tentatively as D gene (5 bases match). The DNA sequence is TGTGCCAGCAGCTCCCTTGACAGGAACACTGAAGCTTTCTTT. This translates into CASSSLDRNTEAFF.